This note documents a single TCR beta chain sequence. Antigen: not known. All the people who gave samples were healthy bone marrow donors. These data come from a study of cytomegalovirus exposure and HLA in healthy donors. On the study more broadly: Some 85 million unique TCRs, all from HLA-typed donors, were included in an early release of the data.

V lost 8 bases and J lost 5; bases outside the gene matches: 9. Germline CDR1 and CDR2: MNHEY and SMNVEV (reference sequence). CDR3 length: 14 residues. Findings and caveats of the study: Productive status was seen about 90% or about 30% of the time for most TCR beta V segments in an earlier analysis. Among the CMV-associated chains, a few were confirmed in vitro as specific for CMV antigens.

60 Vbeta and 13 Jbeta primers were used in PCR. TCRdb keeps only in-frame clones here, not all; method: immunoSEQ multiplex PCR. The sample table includes some 130,000 clones. The sequenced sample was PBMCs. The rearrangement joins TRBV27 to TRBJ2-4, with 7 positions matching TRBD2. This TCR derives from a man between 18 and 35 years old in good health and CMV-seronegative. Written as DNA, the CDR3 is TGTGCCAGCCAACGTCCGGGGGGAGAAAACATTCAGTACTTC. Its protein product is CASQRPGGENIQYF.